The 19 T cell receptor beta chains given below trace back to one sample, sequenced in a study of T-cell memory formation after mild COVID-19. MiXCR was run by TCRdb on the 5' RACE reads, yielding one entry per CDR3 protein. This table holds more than 55,000 distinct CDR3 sequences, more than 8% found once. The sequenced material came from PBMCs or a T cell subset sorted from them (not recorded which). These receptor sequences come from a man between 18 and 29 years old who had mild COVID-19 (a few samples of this study predate the infection). Cell type and time point are not known.

This rearrangement joins TRBV7-2 to TRBJ1-5; TRBD1 agrees at 12 bases. Germline loops: CDR1 SGHTA, CDR2 FQGNSA. This CDR3 comprises 15 residues. J lost 6 bases, V lost 4 bases, and 4 bases had no gene match. The CDR3 region is CASSSGTGGFQPQHF. The CDR3 DNA reads as TGTGCCAGCAGCTCCGGGACAGGGGGCTTTCAGCCCCAGCATTTT.

The rearrangement uses TRBV7-2 and TRBJ2-2, with 7 bases aligning to TRBD1. V lost 7 bases and J lost 4; bases outside the gene matches: 9. There are 15 residues in the CDR3. From germline, CDR1 is SGHTA and CDR2 FQGNSA. As DNA, the CDR3 is TGTGCCAGCATCCACGACAGGGCGAGCACCGGGGAGCTGTTTTTT. It codes for CASIHDRASTGELFF. The full variable domain, in which reference TRBV7-2 and TRBJ2-2 provide the parts outside the CDR3, is GAGVSQSPSNKVTEKGKDVELRCDPISGHTALYWYRQSLGQGLEFLIYFQGNSAPDKSGLPSDRFSAERTGGSVSTLTIQRTQQEDSAVYLCASIHDRASTGELFFGEGSRLTVL.

This clonotype was counted between two and nine times. This rearrangement joins TRBV20-1 to TRBJ2-1; no definite D call. The V gene lost 0 bases and the J gene lost 8 bases, with 11 bases spanning the gap. The CDR3 runs 13 residues. The germline V gene has CDR1 DFQATT and CDR2 SNEGSKA (reference sequence). This CDR3 is CSARDQTVDEQFF. Here the CDR3 DNA reads TGCAGTGCTAGAGATCAGACTGTGGATGAGCAGTTCTTC.

The CDR3 reads CASSGYRDLNEKLFF. The CDR3 DNA is TGTGCCAGCAGTGGCTACCGGGACCTTAATGAAAAACTGTTTTTT. The rearrangement joins TRBV25-1 to TRBJ1-4; D may be TRBD1 (5 bases). The ends were cut back, 4 bases at V and 4 bases at J, with 13 bases in the middle. CDR1 MGHDK and CDR2 SYGVNS come from the germline V gene. CDR3 length: 15 residues.

This sequence joins TRBV12-3 or TRBV12-4 and TRBJ1-5, with unresolved D. This CDR3 is 14 amino acids long. V was shortened by 1 base and J by 3 bases, with 7 bases between the two germline ends. DNA of the CDR3: TGTGCCAGCAGTTTAGGAACAGTCAATCAGCCCCAGCATTTT. This codes for CASSLGTVNQPQHF.

This clonotype was detected a few times. The CDR3 here is CASSLDSAEQFF. CDR3 sequence (DNA): TGCGCCAGCAGCTTGGATAGCGCCGAGCAGTTCTTC. The V call is TRBV5-1, the J call TRBJ2-1, with D maybe TRBD2 (5 bases). The CDR3 totals 12 residues. V was pared by 0 bases and J by 10 bases, with 8 bases between. Germline V gene sequence: CDR1 SGHRS, CDR2 YFSETQ.

This clonotype was observed a handful of times. CDR3 protein: CASSADYRDQPQHF. CDR3 nucleotide sequence: TGTGCCAGCAGCGCAGACTACAGGGATCAGCCCCAGCATTTT. The V gene is TRBV9, the J gene TRBJ1-5; a possible D gene is TRBD1 (6 bases). The V end lost 3 bases, the J end lost 5 bases, and 12 bases lay between the germline ends. CDR3 size: 14 residues. Germline CDR1 SGDLS, CDR2 YYNGEE.

This clonotype was seen more than once but under ten times. V gene TRBV5-1 combines with J gene TRBJ2-7, with 7 bases lining up with TRBD2. Unmatched junction bases numbered 7, after V lost 5 bases and J lost 5 bases. This CDR3 comprises 13 residues. From germline, CDR1 is SGHRS and CDR2 YFSETQ. This CDR3 reads CASSTERGDEQYF. The CDR3 DNA reads as TGCGCCAGCAGTACCGAGCGGGGAGACGAGCAGTACTTC.

The rearrangement joins TRBV5-1 to TRBJ2-7, with D unresolved. The germline V gene encodes CDR1 SGHRS and CDR2 YFSETQ. Trimming shortened V by 0 bases and J by 2 bases, and 12 bases separated the two germline ends. The length of the CDR3 is 15 residues. The CDR3 sequence: CASSLETDGPYEQYF. The CDR3 DNA is TGCGCCAGCAGCTTGGAGACGGATGGTCCCTACGAGCAGTACTTC.

At least ten counts were recorded for this clonotype. V and J are TRBV29-1 and TRBJ2-5, with 7 bases identical to TRBD1. Trimming removed 6 bases from V and 5 bases from J; junction bases left unmatched: 9. This CDR3 is built from 13 residues. Germline values: CDR1 SQVTM, CDR2 ANQGSEA. In DNA form, the CDR3 reads TGCAGCGTGAAACAGGGGTTGCGGGAGACCCAGTACTTC. Protein: CSVKQGLRETQYF.

The table lists this clonotype with many counts. This chain links TRBV20-1 with TRBJ2-5; TRBD1 agrees at 9 bases. V shed 5 bases, J shed 5 bases, and the junction held 6 bases outside the gene matches. This CDR3 is built from 13 residues. Germline lookup yields CDR1 DFQATT and CDR2 SNEGSKA (reference sequence). CDR3 region: CSARVGTGETQYF. In DNA, the CDR3 is TGCAGTGCTCGGGTCGGGACAGGGGAGACCCAGTACTTC.

This clonotype was seen at least ten times. The J gene is TRBJ2-1, the V gene TRBV5-4; 10 positions agree with TRBD1. This CDR3 is built from 13 residues. With 4 bases clipped from V and 7 bases from J, the junction kept 2 bases outside the gene matches. Germline lookup yields CDR1 SGHNT and CDR2 YYREEE (reference sequence). Written as DNA, the CDR3 is TGTGCCAGCAGCGAGGGACAGGGGAATGAGCAGTTCTTC. Amino acids: CASSEGQGNEQFF.

This clonotype appeared a few times. The chain employs TRBV6-6 and TRBJ1-2; 7 bases agree with TRBD1. CDR3 length: 14 amino acids. Germline V gives CDR1 MNHNY, CDR2 SVGAGI (reference sequence). Trimming at V came to 6 bases and at J to 4 bases, leaving 8 bases not matched to a gene. Here the CDR3 reads CASRPAGDSYGYTF. CDR3 in DNA: TGTGCCAGCAGACCCGCGGGGGACAGCTATGGCTACACCTTC.

In this sample, this clonotype turned up many times. The chain carries TRBV5-1 and TRBJ2-7; no definite D call. Trimming stripped 2 bases from V and 5 bases from J, with 8 bases between. CDR1 is SGHRS, CDR2 YFSETQ, per germline. The CDR3 loop spans 12 amino acids. CDR3 coding DNA: TGCGCCAGCAGCTTCTCCAGAGACGAGCAGTACTTC. Residues: CASSFSRDEQYF.

The table lists this clonotype with a few counts. The chain has TRBV5-1 and TRBJ1-2; the D gene is possibly TRBD1 (6 bases). V lost 4 bases and J lost 5, with 15 bases in between. CDR3 length equals 14 residues. The germline gives CDR1 SGHRS, CDR2 YFSETQ. The CDR3 loop is CASSPGGATYGYTF. In DNA form, the CDR3 reads TGCGCCAGCAGCCCGGGGGGGGCCACTTATGGCTACACCTTC. Full variable domain (remainder filled in from reference TRBV5-1 and TRBJ1-2): KAGVTQTPRYLIKTRGQQVTLSCSPISGHRSVSWYQQTPGQGLQFLFEYFSETQRNKGNFPGRFSGRQFSNSRSEMNVSTLELGDSALYLCASSPGGATYGYTFGSGTRLTVV.

This clonotype has only a few counts. V gene TRBV7-3 combines with J gene TRBJ2-5, with D possibly being TRBD1 or TRBD2 (5 bases each). The germline gives CDR1 SGHTA, CDR2 FQGTGA. This CDR3 is 15 amino acids long. V lost 4 bases and J lost 5, with 17 bases in between. CDR3 protein: CASSSIGGRGETQYF. The DNA of the CDR3 is TGTGCCAGCAGCTCCATTGGGGGTCGGGGCGAGACCCAGTACTTC.

The chain uses TRBV7-9 and TRBJ1-6; D is unresolved. The CDR3 totals 12 residues. Trimming removed 3 bases at V and 7 bases at J, with 4 bases between. In germline, CDR1 is SEHNR, CDR2 FQNEAQ (reference sequence). CDR3 in amino acids: CASSFQNSPLHF. CDR3 in DNA: TGTGCCAGCAGCTTCCAGAATTCACCCCTCCACTTT.

A few counts support this clonotype. CDR3 sequence (DNA): TGTGCCAGCAGCAACATCGGAGATGGCTACACCTTC. As protein: CASSNIGDGYTF. The chain couples TRBV21-1 to TRBJ1-2. TRBV21-1 is noted as a pseudogene. CDR3 length: 12 residues.

J is TRBJ2-5 and V is TRBV7-9, with D perhaps TRBD1 (6 bases). Germline CDR1 and CDR2: SEHNR and FQNEAQ (reference sequence). The length of the CDR3 is 19 residues. The V and J ends lost 3 bases and 5 bases respectively, with 28 bases between them. In DNA, the CDR3 is TGTGCCAGCAGCTTCCTTCCGACAGGCAAGGAGGTGGTCAGTGAGACCCAGTACTTC. Protein product: CASSFLPTGKEVVSETQYF.